The next 5 T cell receptor beta chains were all read from a single sample in a study of OX40 agonist ivuxolimab in advanced cancers. Generated by immunoSEQ multiplex PCR, the TCRdb table keeps only in-frame clones and is missing some. The table includes about 58,000 clones, approximately 89% detected once. The sample in question was CD4+ or CD8+ T cells sorted from blood, obtained in a trial of the OX40 agonist ivuxolimab. Receptor source: an adult with an advanced solid tumor such as melanoma, head and neck, liver or kidney cancer.

The chain couples TRBV5-8 to TRBJ1-2; the D gene is possibly TRBD1 (6 bases). The CDR3 sequence is 15 residues long. V was cut by 4 bases and J by 0 bases, with 13 bases left in between. Looked up from germline, CDR1 is SGHTS and CDR2 is YDEGEE. The CDR3 DNA reads TGTGCCAGCAGCCCCCGTAGGGGGGCTAACTATGGCTACACCTTC. As protein: CASSPRRGANYGYTF.

The chain has TRBV28 and TRBJ2-1; the D call may be TRBD1 or TRBD2 (6 bases each). V was cut by 2 bases and J by 3 bases, with 11 bases left in between. The germline CDR1 and CDR2 sequences are MDHEN and SYDVKM. The CDR3 runs 15 residues. CDR3: CASSLAEGVYNEQFF. The CDR3 DNA sequence: TGTGCCAGCAGTTTAGCGGAGGGGGTCTACAATGAGCAGTTCTTC.

Regarding this clone: The junction departs from germline at one end; a sequencing error may be responsible. The chain employs TRBV7-2 and TRBJ2-1; TRBD2 agrees at 7 bases. This CDR3 comprises 12 residues. In germline, CDR1 is SGHTA, CDR2 FQGNSA. The CDR3 nucleotides are TGTGCCAGCAGTCCCGCCCCTCAGGGAGGGGTCTTC. As protein: CASSPAPQGGVF.

The gene calls are TRBV9 and TRBJ2-2; D perhaps matches TRBD1 (5 bases). CDR1 is SGDLS, CDR2 YYNGEE, per germline. The CDR3 is 16 amino acids. Trimming cost V 2 bases and J 0 bases, with 11 bases left between them. The CDR3 DNA reads as TGTGCCAGCAGCGTTTATGACAGTTCGAACACCGGGGAGCTGTTTTTT. Translation gives CASSVYDSSNTGELFF.

The chain employs TRBV7-8 and TRBJ2-5, with D perhaps matching TRBD1 or TRBD2 (5 bases each). Trimming removed 5 bases from V and 3 bases from J, with 10 bases in between. Germline values: CDR1 SGHVS, CDR2 FQNEAQ. This CDR3 comprises 13 residues. CDR3 in amino acids: CASSVGTEETQYF. Here the CDR3 DNA reads TGTGCCAGCAGCGTCGGGACGGAAGAGACCCAGTACTTC.